This entry lists 32 T cell receptor beta chains sequenced from one sample in a study of T-cell memory formation after mild COVID-19. TCRdb ran MiXCR on the 5' RACE reads and lists one entry per CDR3 protein. The profile shows a few hundred thousand distinct CDR3 sequences, approximately 24% of them singletons. Sequences were obtained from PBMCs or a T cell subset sorted from them (not recorded which). The receptors originated from an adult woman who had mild COVID-19 (a few samples of this study predate the infection). Cell type and time point are not known.

The rearrangement uses TRBV21-1 and TRBJ2-2; TRBD1 is the table's D call, not checked against the DNA. TRBV21-1 is termed a pseudogene. CDR3 size: 13 residues. The CDR3 DNA follows: TGTGCCAGACGGACAGGGAACACCGGGGAGCTGTTTTTT. Translating it yields CARRTGNTGELFF.

This chain uses TRBV19 with TRBJ1-2, with D perhaps matching TRBD1 (5 bases). The CDR3 loop spans 15 amino acids. The V gene lost 5 bases and the J gene lost 4 bases, with 17 bases spanning the gap. Germline lookup yields CDR1 LNHDA and CDR2 SQIVND (reference sequence). The CDR3 nucleotides read TGTGCCAGTAGTTCCCTCCGCGGGGGACCCTATGGCTACACCTTC. Amino acid sequence: CASSSLRGGPYGYTF.

This rearrangement joins TRBV4-1 to TRBJ1-3, with 7 bases aligning to TRBD1. With V trimmed by 4 bases and J by 2 bases, 5 bases remained unmatched. CDR1 is MGHRA and CDR2 is YSYEKL in the germline V gene. This CDR3 region has 15 residues. CDR3 DNA: TGCGCCAGCAGCCGCCGACAGGGAGCTGGAAACACCATATATTTT. Translated: CASSRRQGAGNTIYF.

V usage is TRBV20-1 and J usage is TRBJ2-3, with D unclear. Trimming shortened V by 0 bases and J by 4 bases, and 14 bases separated the two germline ends. Germline V gives CDR1 DFQATT, CDR2 SNEGSKA (reference sequence). The CDR3 sequence is 15 residues long. This CDR3 is CSARDWGKKADTQYF. The CDR3 coding sequence is TGCAGTGCTAGAGATTGGGGAAAGAAGGCAGATACGCAGTATTTT.

The rearrangement joins TRBV5-6 to TRBJ2-1, with D possibly being TRBD1 or TRBD2 (6 bases each). Trimming shortened V by 6 bases and J by 1 base, and 14 bases separated the two germline ends. The CDR3 extends over 15 amino acids. CDR1 and CDR2 (germline): SGHDT, YYEEEE. CDR3 sequence reads: CASTVTGTSYNEQFF. DNA of the CDR3: TGTGCCAGCACAGTAACAGGGACTTCCTACAATGAGCAGTTCTTC.

CDR3: CASSVPGQGEEKLFF. The CDR3 nucleotides are TGTGCCAGCAGCGTTCCGGGACAGGGGGAAGAAAAACTGTTTTTT. The J gene is TRBJ1-4, the V gene TRBV9, with TRBD1 matching over 11 bases. This CDR3 spans 15 amino acids. V was pared by 2 bases and J by 8 bases, with 5 bases of the junction left unmatched. Germline CDR1 reads SGDLS; CDR2 reads YYNGEE.

The rearrangement uses TRBV5-5 and TRBJ2-3, with 14 bases lining up with TRBD2. The CDR3 has 17 residues. Germline assignment: CDR1 SGHKS and CDR2 YYEKEE (reference sequence). The ends lost 2 bases at V and 7 bases at J; junction bases unmatched: 9. CDR3 protein: CASSFSGTSGGAHTQYF. CDR3 in DNA: TGTGCCAGCAGCTTTTCCGGGACTAGCGGGGGTGCGCATACGCAGTATTTT.

The chain is built from TRBV4-1 and TRBJ2-3; no reliable D call. The V end lost 1 base, the J end lost 0 bases, and 11 bases lay between the germline ends. From germline, CDR1 is MGHRA and CDR2 YSYEKL. The length of the CDR3 is 16 residues. The CDR3 is CASSQGAPLSTDTQYF. For the CDR3, the DNA is TGCGCCAGCAGCCAAGGCGCACCTCTAAGCACAGATACGCAGTATTTT.

This clonotype was counted ten times or more. The V call is TRBV2, the J call TRBJ2-5; D perhaps matches TRBD2 (6 bases). V was pared by 2 bases and J by 3 bases, with 19 bases between. From germline, CDR1 is SNHLY and CDR2 FYNNEI. This CDR3 is 17 amino acids long. CDR3 coding DNA: TGTGCCAGCAGTGAAAGAAAGACTAGTAGGCCGAAAGAGACCCAGTACTTC. Translated, it gives CASSERKTSRPKETQYF.

This clonotype was seen a few times. CDR3: CASSLGAIYEQYF. DNA for the CDR3: TGTGCCAGCAGCTTAGGCGCGATCTACGAGCAGTACTTC. V gene TRBV7-2 combines with J gene TRBJ2-7, with unresolved D. Trimming took 1 base from V and 3 from J, leaving 7 bases between them. CDR3 length: 13 residues. Germline loops: CDR1 SGHTA, CDR2 FQGNSA.

The sample holds a few counts of this clonotype. This rearrangement joins TRBV7-2 to TRBJ1-5; TRBD1 matches at 8 bases. V shed 1 base and J 7 bases; nucleotides not matched to a gene: 6. Germline CDR1 is SGHTA and CDR2 is FQGNSA. The CDR3 has 15 residues. CDR3 protein: CASSLVSGGEQPQHF. The CDR3, as DNA: TGTGCCAGCAGCTTAGTGTCAGGGGGCGAACAGCCCCAGCATTTT.

This chain links TRBV6-5 with TRBJ2-1, with D possibly being TRBD2 (5 bases). The V end lost 4 bases, the J end lost 0 bases, and 16 bases lay between the germline ends. From germline, CDR1 is MNHEY and CDR2 SVGAGI. The CDR3 extends over 17 amino acids. The CDR3: CASSLRASWSSYNEQFF. DNA of the CDR3: TGTGCCAGCAGTTTGAGGGCTAGCTGGAGCTCCTACAATGAGCAGTTCTTC.

This clonotype turned up a few times. This rearrangement joins TRBV24-1 to TRBJ2-7, with D unclear. V lost 2 bases to trimming and J lost 6 bases, with 7 bases between them. The germline V gene encodes CDR1 KGHDR and CDR2 SFDVKD. This CDR3 contains 12 residues. The CDR3 DNA reads TGTGCCACCAGTGATTCGTTGAGCGAGCAGTACTTC. It specifies CATSDSLSEQYF.

This chain links TRBV6-6 with TRBJ2-3; D not resolved. Trimming pared 0 bases from V and 4 bases from J, leaving 5 bases between. CDR1 MNHNY and CDR2 SVGAGI come from the germline V gene (reference sequence). The CDR3 runs to 13 residues. The CDR3 here is CASSYSVADTQYF. The CDR3 DNA reads as TGTGCCAGCAGTTACTCGGTGGCAGATACGCAGTATTTT.

This clonotype was counted between two and nine times. V usage is TRBV9 and J usage is TRBJ2-1; TRBD2 agrees at 11 bases. The CDR3 has 13 amino acids. The germline CDR1 and CDR2 sequences are SGDLS and YYNGEE. V trimming: 3 bases; J trimming: 13 bases; junction bases outside the gene matches: 6. The CDR3 bases are TGTGCCAGCAGCGCGGCGACTAGCGGGACTCAGTTCTTC. Its protein product is CASSAATSGTQFF.

This clonotype was found once. The chain joins TRBV6-5 to TRBJ2-1; 10 bases are a match to TRBD2. Germline assignment: CDR1 MNHEY and CDR2 SVGAGI. CDR3 size: 14 residues. The V gene end was trimmed by 6 bases and the J gene end by 5 bases; junction bases not matched to a gene: 4. This CDR3 is CASRSGGAHNEQFF. CDR3 bases: TGTGCCAGCAGGAGCGGGGGGGCCCACAATGAGCAGTTCTTC.

This clonotype was detected only a few times. V is TRBV18 and J is TRBJ1-1; D possibly corresponds to TRBD1 (6 bases). The V and J ends lost 3 bases and 4 bases respectively, with 15 bases between them. Germline V gene sequence: CDR1 KGHSH, CDR2 LQKENI. This CDR3 is 15 amino acids long. CDR3 sequence (DNA): TGTGCCAGCTCACCCAAGGAGAGGGGGACCACTGAAGCTTTCTTT. It translates to CASSPKERGTTEAFF. Full variable domain (rest looked up from reference TRBV18 and TRBJ1-1): NAGVMQNPRHLVRRRGQEARLRCSPMKGHSHVYWYRQLPEEGLKFMVYLQKENIIDESGMPKERFSAEFPKEGPSILRIQQVVRGDSAAYFCASSPKERGTTEAFFGQGTRLTVV.

The CDR3 sequence: CSVVRAGGGETQYF. In DNA form, the CDR3 reads TGCAGCGTTGTCCGAGCGGGAGGCGGTGAGACCCAGTACTTC. This chain connects TRBV29-1 to TRBJ2-5; 9 positions agree with TRBD2. CDR1 is SQVTM and CDR2 is ANQGSEA in the germline V gene. The junction had 8 bases not matched to a gene; V was cut back by 4 bases and J by 5 bases. The CDR3 is 14 amino acids.

This clonotype was picked up a small number of times. The chain uses TRBV21-1 and TRBJ1-2. TRBV21-1 is designated a pseudogene. The CDR3 runs to 13 residues. The chain's CDR3 is CASSKADETPSTF. In nucleotides, the CDR3 is TGTGCCAGCAGCAAAGCTGACGAGACACCGAGCACCTTC.

V and J are TRBV5-1 and TRBJ2-1, with D maybe TRBD2 (5 bases). Germline V lookup: CDR1 SGHRS, CDR2 YFSETQ. V was pared by 6 bases and J by 6 bases, with 16 bases between. CDR3 length: 14 amino acids. Here the CDR3 DNA reads TGCGCCAGCATGACCGGGGATCCGGGCAATGAGCAGTTCTTC. It codes for CASMTGDPGNEQFF.

The chain couples TRBV7-9 to TRBJ2-1, with 15 bases identical to TRBD2. Unmatched junction bases numbered 12, after V lost 5 bases and J lost 7 bases. This CDR3 is 18 amino acids long. Germline CDR1 and CDR2: SEHNR and FQNEAQ (reference sequence). This CDR3 is CASSQGLAGGPGPNEQFF. The CDR3 DNA sequence: TGTGCCAGCAGCCAAGGACTAGCGGGAGGGCCGGGTCCGAATGAGCAGTTCTTC.

This clonotype was seen only a few times. The chain has TRBV5-1 and TRBJ2-5; TRBD1 agrees at 10 bases. The germline CDR1 and CDR2 sequences are SGHRS and YFSETQ. V was clipped by 5 bases and J by 5 bases; unmatched bases: 9. This CDR3 is built from 15 residues. Here the CDR3 DNA reads TGCGCCAGCAGAGAAGGACAGGGGGGGGCGGAGACCCAGTACTTC. Amino acid sequence: CASREGQGGAETQYF.

This clonotype was recorded at least ten times. This chain uses TRBV12-3 or TRBV12-4 with TRBJ2-3, with 9 bases aligning to TRBD1. The CDR3 runs to 14 residues. Trimming took 8 bases from V and 1 from J; bases not matched to a gene: 4. CDR3 bases: TGTGCCAGCCGCCGGACAGGGGGCACAGATACGCAGTATTTT. Protein product: CASRRTGGTDTQYF.

J is TRBJ1-2 and V is TRBV20-1; D call uncertain. This CDR3 has 11 amino acids. V dropped 3 bases and J dropped 8 bases, with 10 bases sitting between them. Looked up from germline, CDR1 is DFQATT and CDR2 is SNEGSKA (reference sequence). The CDR3 region is CSASFIGGYTF. CDR3 DNA sequence: TGCAGTGCTAGTTTTATCGGGGGCTACACCTTC.

The chain combines TRBV9 with TRBJ2-1; D perhaps matches TRBD2 (6 bases). Germline CDR1 SGDLS, CDR2 YYNGEE. V lost 2 bases and J lost 5, with 14 bases in between. The CDR3 spans 15 residues. CDR3 loop: CASSVVPSENNEQFF. The CDR3 bases are TGTGCCAGCAGCGTTGTCCCTAGCGAAAACAATGAGCAGTTCTTC.

The chain carries TRBV29-1 and TRBJ1-4; TRBD1 is a possible D gene (6 bases). The CDR3 runs 15 residues. Per germline, CDR1 SQVTM and CDR2 ANQGSEA. Trimming left V 6 bases short and J 7 bases short, with 21 bases between. CDR3 nucleotide sequence: TGCAGCGTCCTTCGAGGGGGGCTATCGGGTGAAAAACTGTTTTTT. Translation: CSVLRGGLSGEKLFF. The full variable domain, completed using reference TRBV29-1 and TRBJ1-4, is SAVISQKPSRDICQRGTSLTIQCQVDSQVTMMFWYRQQPGQSLTLIATANQGSEATYESGFVIDKFPISRPNLTFSTLTVSNMSPEDSSIYLCSVLRGGLSGEKLFFGSGTQLSVL.

The chain employs TRBV27 and TRBJ1-2; 7 nucleotides line up with TRBD1. This CDR3 is 15 amino acids long. V was pared by 0 bases and J by 0 bases, with 1 base of the junction left unmatched. Germline-derived CDR1 and CDR2 are MNHEY and SMNVEV (reference sequence). The CDR3 protein is CASSLSGTANYGYTF. In nucleotides, the CDR3 is TGTGCCAGCAGTTTATCAGGGACAGCTAACTATGGCTACACCTTC.

This clonotype was detected only a few times. The rearrangement links TRBV7-6 to TRBJ2-1; D gene uncertain. The CDR3 extends over 16 amino acids. V lost 1 base to trimming and J lost 6 bases, with 16 bases between them. The germline V gene has CDR1 SGHVS and CDR2 FNYEAQ. The CDR3 here is CASSLEAAPSVNEQFF. CDR3 bases: TGTGCCAGCAGCTTAGAGGCAGCCCCCTCTGTCAATGAGCAGTTCTTC. Together with reference TRBV7-6 and TRBJ2-1, the CDR3 gives the full variable domain: GAGVSQSPRYKVTKRGQDVALRCDPISGHVSLYWYRQALGQGPEFLTYFNYEAQQDKSGLPNDRFSAERPEGSISTLTIQRTEQRDSAMYRCASSLEAAPSVNEQFFGPGTRLTVL.

The rearrangement uses TRBV7-9 and TRBJ2-3, with 14 nucleotides matching TRBD2. V lost 2 bases to trimming and J lost 2 bases; unmatched junction nucleotides: 6. This CDR3 is built from 18 residues. Germline values: CDR1 SEHNR, CDR2 FQNEAQ (reference sequence). CDR3 sequence (DNA): TGTGCCAGCAGCTTAAGTCCGGGACTAGCGGGGGTCACAGATACGCAGTATTTT. This translates into CASSLSPGLAGVTDTQYF.

In this sample, this clonotype turned up a few times. The chain employs TRBV28 and TRBJ1-2; 9 nucleotides agree with TRBD1. J lost 6 bases, V lost 2 bases, and 7 bases had no gene match. Germline loops: CDR1 MDHEN, CDR2 SYDVKM. The CDR3 is made up of 15 amino acids. CDR3 in amino acids: CASSLAGTGQNGYTF. CDR3 nucleotides: TGTGCCAGCAGTTTAGCCGGGACAGGGCAGAATGGCTACACCTTC.

This chain links TRBV12-3 or TRBV12-4 with TRBJ2-5; TRBD2 agrees at 7 bases. CDR3 length: 15 amino acids. Trimming at V came to 6 bases and at J to 4 bases, leaving 11 bases not matched to a gene. DNA for the CDR3: TGTGCCAGCAGAAAGACGGGGGGTCATTCAGAGACCCAGTACTTC. This sequence encodes CASRKTGGHSETQYF.

This chain uses TRBV9 with TRBJ1-4; 7 positions match TRBD1. The germline V gene encodes CDR1 SGDLS and CDR2 YYNGEE. V gave up 0 bases and J gave up 4 bases; unmatched junction bases: 3. The CDR3 totals 15 residues. CDR3 sequence (DNA): TGTGCCAGCAGCGTAGACGGGACAGTTAATGAAAAACTGTTTTTT. It specifies CASSVDGTVNEKLFF.